A single sample gave rise to the 9 T cell receptor beta chains below, sequenced in a study of T cells in tumors after PD-1 blockade. Using immunoSEQ multiplex PCR, the repertoire was profiled, and TCRdb retains in-frame clones only, with some absent. The table includes 20,000 to 25,000 clones, around four fifths detected once. Sequencing used PBMCs, obtained before anti-PD-1 treatment. Receptors originate from a human donor with basal cell carcinoma.

V is TRBV5-1 and J is TRBJ2-3, with 10 bases lining up with TRBD2. The V gene end was trimmed by 0 bases and the J gene end by 2 bases; junction bases not matched to a gene: 6. The germline V gene has CDR1 SGHRS and CDR2 YFSETQ. This CDR3 contains 17 residues. CDR3 loop: CASSLAWTSGNTDTQYF. The CDR3 DNA sequence: TGCGCCAGCAGCTTGGCGTGGACTAGCGGAAACACAGATACGCAGTATTTT.

V gene TRBV12-1 combines with J gene TRBJ2-2. TRBV12-1 is an annotated pseudogene. CDR3 length: 16 amino acids. CDR3 coding DNA: TGTGCCAGCAACTGGCCCGGGGCGCACGACCACCGGGGAGCTGTTTTT. It translates to CASNWPGAHDHRGAVF.

V usage is TRBV6-4 and J usage is TRBJ2-2, with 9 nucleotides matching TRBD2. The CDR3 totals 16 residues. The germline V gene has CDR1 MRHNA and CDR2 SNTAGT. Trimming cost V 4 bases and J 4 bases; bases outside gene matches: 7. CDR3 bases: TGTGCCAGCAGTGTCAATAGCGGGAGCGGCACCGGGGAGCTGTTTTTT. Amino acid sequence: CASSVNSGSGTGELFF.

CDR3 region: CASSSSQQGAEQYF. In nucleotides, the CDR3 is TGTGCCAGCAGTTCCTCTCAACAGGGAGCCGAGCAGTACTTC. The V gene is TRBV28, the J gene TRBJ2-7, with a weak D call TRBD1 (6 bases). The germline V gene encodes CDR1 MDHEN and CDR2 SYDVKM. The germline V and J ends were trimmed by 4 bases and 6 bases, with 16 bases remaining between them. This CDR3 has 14 amino acids.

In this sample, this clone turned up a few times. The chain recombines TRBV7-2 with TRBJ1-4; D gene unclear. V was trimmed by 1 base and J by 8 bases, leaving 8 bases between them. The CDR3 length is 13 residues. The V gene's germline CDR1 is SGHTA and CDR2 FQGNSA. CDR3 residues: CASSLGRREKLFF. The CDR3 DNA reads as TGTGCCAGCAGCTTAGGTCGGCGGGAAAAACTGTTTTTT.

The V and J genes are TRBV6-5 and TRBJ1-2; TRBD1 matches 7 bases. V dropped 5 bases and J dropped 7; count of bases not matched to a gene: 10. Germline assignment: CDR1 MNHEY and CDR2 SVGAGI. The CDR3 consists of 14 residues. CDR3 sequence reads: CASSHALQGLGYTF. The CDR3 DNA reads as TGTGCCAGCAGTCACGCCTTACAGGGGCTTGGCTACACCTTC.

This rearrangement joins TRBV19 to TRBJ1-1; D not resolved. This CDR3 has 13 amino acids. The V gene's germline CDR1 is LNHDA and CDR2 SQIVND (reference sequence). V dropped 3 bases and J dropped 5 bases, with 10 bases sitting between them. CDR3 sequence (DNA): TGTGCCAGTAGTATGAGGATAAAGACTGAAGCTTTCTTT. The encoded protein is CASSMRIKTEAFF.

The chain combines TRBV5-6 with TRBJ1-4; D is perhaps TRBD1 (5 bases). Germline V gene lookup returns CDR1 SGHDT and CDR2 YYEEEE. V was trimmed by 2 bases and J by 5 bases, leaving 13 bases between them. The CDR3 is made up of 15 amino acids. CDR3 region: CASSLYRLANEKLFF. The CDR3, as DNA: TGTGCCAGCAGCTTATACAGGTTGGCAAATGAAAAACTGTTTTTT.

V is TRBV5-1 and J is TRBJ2-1; 12 nucleotides align to TRBD2. Per the germline V gene, CDR1 is SGHRS and CDR2 is YFSETQ. The CDR3 extends over 17 amino acids. V lost 0 bases, J lost 8 bases, and 9 bases stayed unmatched. In DNA form, the CDR3 reads TGCGCCAGCAGCTTGGCGCCTAGCGGGGGGGCCCTGGATGAGCAGTTCTTC. It translates to CASSLAPSGGALDEQFF.